What follows are 26 T cell receptor beta chains derived from one specimen sequenced in a study of PD-1 blockade in mismatch repair-deficient tumors. Generated by immunoSEQ multiplex PCR, the TCRdb table keeps only in-frame clones and is missing some. Counted here are roughly 15,000 clones, about 80% occurring once; the ten biggest clones make up under 3.5%. The sample in question was PBMCs, obtained 4 weeks after starting pembrolizumab. The receptors shown here come from an adult with mismatch repair-deficient cancer.

The chain employs TRBV19 and TRBJ1-5, with D possibly being TRBD1 (5 bases). From germline, CDR1 is LNHDA and CDR2 SQIVND (reference sequence). V was cut by 6 bases and J by 0 bases, with 18 bases left in between. The CDR3 is made up of 17 amino acids. The CDR3 bases are TGTGCCAGTAGCACGCCGACAGTAACTTATAGCAATCAGCCCCAGCATTTT. It specifies CASSTPTVTYSNQPQHF.

This chain links TRBV15 with TRBJ1-1; D perhaps matches TRBD1 (6 bases). V was trimmed by 1 base and J by 6 bases, leaving 12 bases between them. This CDR3 is 14 amino acids long. The germline V gene encodes CDR1 LNHNV and CDR2 YYDKDF (reference sequence). The CDR3 protein is CATSRAQGVAEAFF. For the CDR3, the DNA is TGTGCCACCAGCAGAGCACAGGGCGTGGCTGAAGCTTTCTTT. Full variable domain (missing parts from reference TRBV15 and TRBJ1-1): DAMVIQNPRYQVTQFGKPVTLSCSQTLNHNVMYWYQQKSSQAPKLLFHYYDKDFNNEADTPDNFQSRRPNTSFCFLDIRSPGLGDTAMYLCATSRAQGVAEAFFGQGTRLTVV.

The chain uses TRBV28 and TRBJ2-1; D is undetermined. This CDR3 is 13 amino acids long. Germline V lookup: CDR1 MDHEN, CDR2 SYDVKM. Trimming cost V 7 bases and J 2 bases, with 9 bases left between them. CDR3 sequence: CASNGAAYNEQFF. CDR3 DNA sequence: TGTGCCAGCAACGGAGCAGCCTACAATGAGCAGTTCTTC.

This clone was recorded a few times. The V gene is TRBV5-1, the J gene TRBJ2-7, with D perhaps matching TRBD1 (6 bases). CDR1 and CDR2 from the germline V gene are SGHRS and YFSETQ. Trimming removed 4 bases from V and 6 bases from J, with 14 bases in between. The CDR3 is 13 residues long. The CDR3 nucleotides are TGCGCCAGCAGCGGTTGGGGGCAAGGCGAGCAGTACTTC. Its protein is CASSGWGQGEQYF. Based on the CDR3 plus reference TRBV5-1 and TRBJ2-7, the full variable domain is KAGVTQTPRYLIKTRGQQVTLSCSPISGHRSVSWYQQTPGQGLQFLFEYFSETQRNKGNFPGRFSGRQFSNSRSEMNVSTLELGDSALYLCASSGWGQGEQYFGPGTRLTVT.

This chain uses TRBV28 with TRBJ1-1; D may be TRBD1 (6 bases). This CDR3 comprises 14 residues. The germline gives CDR1 MDHEN, CDR2 SYDVKM. Trimming removed 2 bases at V and 2 bases at J, with 9 bases between. CDR3 nucleotides: TGTGCCAGCAGTTTAGGACAGCTCAACACTGAAGCTTTCTTT. Encoded protein: CASSLGQLNTEAFF.

This chain joins TRBV14 and TRBJ1-1, with D perhaps matching TRBD1 (6 bases). The CDR3 runs to 14 residues. Germline V gene sequence: CDR1 SGHDN, CDR2 FVKESK. The V end lost 7 bases, the J end lost 4 bases, and 16 bases lay between the germline ends. CDR3 in amino acids: CASTYTPGVTEAFF. In DNA form, the CDR3 reads TGTGCCAGCACCTACACCCCAGGGGTCACTGAAGCTTTCTTT.

The chain is built from TRBV5-1 and TRBJ1-2, with TRBD1 as a possible D gene (5 bases). Per the germline V gene, CDR1 is SGHRS and CDR2 is YFSETQ. The CDR3 runs 15 residues. V shed 5 bases and J shed 0 bases, with 14 bases lying between them. CDR3 region: CASRVSEGANYGYTF. In DNA, the CDR3 is TGCGCCAGCAGAGTGAGTGAAGGGGCTAACTATGGCTACACCTTC.

Only one count was recorded for this clone. The chain combines TRBV7-6 with TRBJ2-5; unclear D gene. The germline CDR1 and CDR2 sequences are SGHVS and FNYEAQ. The germline V and J ends were trimmed by 2 bases and 2 bases, with 6 bases remaining between them. The CDR3 spans 13 residues. The CDR3 is CASSLSQQETQYF. The CDR3 DNA reads TGTGCCAGCAGCTTAAGTCAGCAAGAGACCCAGTACTTC.

The J gene is TRBJ2-1, the V gene TRBV27, with D uncertain. Looked up from germline, CDR1 is MNHEY and CDR2 is SMNVEV (reference sequence). Trimming pared 2 bases from V and 7 bases from J, leaving 12 bases between. The CDR3 covers 14 residues. CDR3 nucleotides: TGTGCCAGCAGTTTACGCGGCAGTGTGAATGAGCAGTTCTTC. As protein: CASSLRGSVNEQFF.

The V call is TRBV25-1, the J call TRBJ2-6; 8 nucleotides agree with TRBD1. CDR1 and CDR2 from the germline V gene are MGHDK and SYGVNS. This CDR3 is built from 17 residues. With V trimmed by 6 bases and J by 4 bases, 11 bases remained unmatched. CDR3 region: CASSLDRGTTGANVLTF. As DNA, the CDR3 is TGTGCCAGCAGCTTAGACAGGGGAACTACAGGGGCCAACGTCCTGACTTTC.

The chain employs TRBV5-1 and TRBJ2-1; D remains unclear. Between the trimmed V and J ends, which lost 2 bases and 5 bases, there was a span of 8 bases. The CDR3 runs to 13 residues. Germline V gene lookup returns CDR1 SGHRS and CDR2 YFSETQ. This CDR3 reads CASSFFRNNEQFF. For the CDR3, the DNA is TGCGCCAGCAGCTTTTTTAGAAACAATGAGCAGTTCTTC.

The rearrangement links TRBV5-1 to TRBJ2-7; D is perhaps TRBD2 (6 bases). This CDR3 spans 15 amino acids. CDR1 SGHRS and CDR2 YFSETQ come from the germline V gene. The V and J ends lost 4 bases and 3 bases respectively, with 17 bases between them. The CDR3 region has the DNA TGCGCCAGCAGCCGTTCCCCCGGGGGAAGCTACGAGCAGTACTTC. Protein sequence: CASSRSPGGSYEQYF.

This chain uses TRBV25-1 with TRBJ2-3, with a weak D call TRBD2 (7 bases). Germline assignment: CDR1 MGHDK and CDR2 SYGVNS. This CDR3 contains 15 residues. V was trimmed by 3 bases and J by 2 bases, leaving 12 bases between them. The DNA of the CDR3 is TGTGCCAGCAGTGACGGGGGGCGGCTCACAGATACGCAGTATTTT. Encoded protein: CASSDGGRLTDTQYF.

The chain carries TRBV11-2 and TRBJ2-2; 10 positions agree with TRBD1. CDR1 SGHAT and CDR2 FQNNGV come from the germline V gene. V dropped 6 bases and J dropped 6; count of bases not matched to a gene: 7. CDR3 length: 15 residues. CDR3 bases: TGTGCCAGCAGTCAAACGACAGGGGGCCCCGGGGAGCTGTTTTTT. Encoded protein: CASSQTTGGPGELFF.

J is TRBJ1-3 and V is TRBV5-1, with D unresolved. CDR1 is SGHRS and CDR2 is YFSETQ in the germline V gene. The V and J ends lost 4 bases and 3 bases respectively, with 11 bases between them. The length of the CDR3 is 14 residues. In DNA, the CDR3 is TGCGCCAGCAGCGTGAAGGGAGATGGAAACACCATATATTTT. This encodes CASSVKGDGNTIYF.

The table lists this clone with a few counts. The J gene is TRBJ2-7, the V gene TRBV7-9, with D possibly TRBD2 on 6 matching bases. The CDR3 has 14 amino acids. Germline assignment: CDR1 SEHNR and CDR2 FQNEAQ (reference sequence). V gave up 0 bases and J gave up 2 bases, with 8 bases separating them. The CDR3 DNA reads TGTGCCAGCAGCTTAGCGGGACTCCCCTACGAGCAGTACTTC. Translated: CASSLAGLPYEQYF.

The chain carries TRBV19 and TRBJ2-5; TRBD1 matches at 10 bases. Germline loops: CDR1 LNHDA, CDR2 SQIVND (reference sequence). This CDR3 has 15 amino acids. J was trimmed by 4 bases and V by 5 bases; bases with no gene match: 7. The CDR3 DNA reads TGTGCCAGTAGTTACCGGGACAGGGGTTCAGAGACCCAGTACTTC. This sequence encodes CASSYRDRGSETQYF.

V and J are TRBV30 and TRBJ1-4, with 8 bases matching TRBD1. V was clipped by 4 bases and J by 6 bases; unmatched bases: 4. CDR3 length: 13 residues. The germline V gene encodes CDR1 GTSNPN and CDR2 SVGIG (reference sequence). In DNA, the CDR3 is TGTGCCTGGATGCACAGGGGGTATGAAAAACTGTTTTTT. This codes for CAWMHRGYEKLFF.

This CDR3 reads CASSPQSGASYEQYF. DNA of the CDR3: TGTGCCAGCAGCCCGCAAAGCGGGGCTTCCTACGAGCAGTACTTC. The chain is built from TRBV4-2 and TRBJ2-7; TRBD2 matches 7 bases. V shed 4 bases and J 1 base; nucleotides not matched to a gene: 7. Per germline, CDR1 LGHNA and CDR2 YNFKEQ. This CDR3 has 15 amino acids.

The CDR3 reads CASSESWTGQGEQYF. CDR3 in DNA: TGTGCCAGCAGTGAAAGTTGGACAGGTCAGGGCGAGCAGTACTTC. This rearrangement joins TRBV6-1 to TRBJ2-7, with TRBD1 matching 7 bases. Germline CDR1 and CDR2: MNHNS and SASEGT. Losses at the gene ends were 2 bases for V and 6 bases for J; bases not matched to a gene: 10. This CDR3 is built from 15 residues.

To note about this clone: This sample includes further DNA sequences coding for the same CDR3. The chain couples TRBV5-1 to TRBJ2-1; 7 positions match TRBD2. Per germline, CDR1 SGHRS and CDR2 YFSETQ. V was clipped by 3 bases and J by 1 base; unmatched bases: 4. This CDR3 contains 15 residues. The CDR3 protein is CASSSSGLSYNEQFF. As DNA, the CDR3 is TGCGCCAGCAGCTCTAGCGGATTATCCTACAATGAGCAGTTCTTC.

V is TRBV7-8 and J is TRBJ2-7; D unclear. The CDR3 runs to 12 residues. Trimming took 1 base from V and 10 from J, leaving 11 bases between them. CDR1 is SGHVS and CDR2 is FQNEAQ in the germline V gene. The CDR3 reads CASSLDAGDQYF. CDR3 bases: TGTGCCAGCAGCTTAGACGCAGGCGACCAGTACTTC.

The chain combines TRBV6-5 with TRBJ2-2; a weak D match, TRBD2 (5 bases). The CDR3 extends over 13 amino acids. In germline, CDR1 is MNHEY, CDR2 SVGAGI. V lost 2 bases and J lost 4, with 5 bases in between. CDR3 loop: CASSYEGTGELFF. The DNA for the CDR3 is TGTGCCAGCAGTTACGAGGGCACCGGGGAGCTGTTTTTT.

The chain is built from TRBV5-1 and TRBJ2-1; TRBD2 aligns across 13 bases. CDR3 length: 15 residues. CDR1 and CDR2 (germline): SGHRS, YFSETQ. The V segment lost 5 bases and the J segment 9 bases; nucleotides outside the gene matches: 8. CDR3 loop: CASRSGTSGTSEQFF. CDR3 DNA: TGCGCCAGCAGATCCGGGACTAGCGGGACTAGTGAGCAGTTCTTC.

The chain has TRBV7-9 and TRBJ2-7; a possible D gene is TRBD1 (6 bases). Germline V CDR1 and CDR2: SEHNR, FQNEAQ (reference sequence). This CDR3 is built from 13 residues. The V gene lost 1 base and the J gene lost 7 bases, with 11 bases spanning the gap. In DNA form, the CDR3 reads TGTGCCAGCAGCTTAGGGGGGCCAGGGGAGCAGTACTTC. Its protein product is CASSLGGPGEQYF.

The chain combines TRBV18 with TRBJ2-5; possibly TRBD2 for D (6 bases). Germline lookup yields CDR1 KGHSH and CDR2 LQKENI. V was trimmed by 1 base and J by 5 bases, leaving 11 bases between them. This CDR3 region has 14 residues. The chain's CDR3 is CASSPRGRWETQYF. DNA for the CDR3: TGTGCCAGCTCACCACGTGGGAGGTGGGAGACCCAGTACTTC.